A single T cell receptor beta chain is shown here with its context. The data derive from a study of blood T cell repertoires in COVID-19. Across the study: The United States, Italy and Spain provided the acute and convalescent COVID-19 samples.

The study drew participants aged about 18 to 89 years from about two dozen US areas. This CDR3 comprises 13 residues. Trimming pared 6 bases from V and 3 bases from J, leaving 12 bases between. Germline lookup yields CDR1 SGHKS and CDR2 YYEKEE (reference sequence). Measured with immunoSEQ multiplex PCR; TCRdb has only the in-frame clones, and not every one. This sample has around 280,000 clones, with around 90% found just once. V is TRBV5-5 and J is TRBJ1-1, with D possibly being TRBD1 (5 bases). The receptor was isolated from a woman aged 35 to 49 who had recovered from COVID-19. The specimen sequenced was PBMCs or T cells enriched from blood (not recorded which). The CDR3 is CASTKTVHTEAFF. CDR3 DNA sequence: TGTGCCAGCACCAAGACAGTCCACACTGAAGCTTTCTTT.